This T cell receptor beta chain was profiled in a study of post-analysis software for immune sequencing data (dated by TCRdb to between 2014 and 2017). Background on the whole study: Recorded disease courses included relapsing-remitting, secondary progressive and progressive-relapsing multiple sclerosis, with some patients lacking subtype annotation. The patient repertoires were compared against around eleven previously published healthy control repertoires obtained from donors aged about 6 to 28 years. A subset of samples was prepared in parallel using single-end sample barcoding, then pooled and co-amplified after Illumina adapter ligation.

Library preparation was by PCR. Sequencing took place on an Illumina HiSeq 2500. To reduce PCR and sequencing biases, unique molecular identifiers were built into the TCR beta cDNA libraries. Approximately 500,000 cDNA molecules were obtained per 1 to 10 million input T cells, so each molecule approximated one T cell. The same protocol used for the earlier healthy control dataset was applied to prepare and sequence the patient libraries. Samples belonging to the same batch were prepared together, multiplexed and sequenced on a shared HiSeq lane. On the study's bioinformatics: Raw barcoded reads were processed with MIGEC, and single-read molecular identifier groups were discarded before consensus assembly and CDR3 extraction. VDJtools was used for post-analysis of the clonotype tables, and diversity was normalized by down-sampling every dataset to the size of the smallest sample. In repertoire overlap clustering, CDR3 amino acid sequences, but not nucleotide sequences, were matched to correct batch-related cross-sample contamination. TCRdb reprocessing: public reads trimmed at Q25 with fastp, clones called with MiXCR, in-frame beta chains kept. All rows with the same CDR3 protein become a single entry with the most common DNA and genes. The V and J calls come from TCRdb's annotation, not from the publication. Present in this sample are about 570,000 distinct CDR3 sequences, around a third of which were seen just once. The ten most abundant clones make up 5% to 6% of the sample.

In the case of this clonotype: Its antigen is still unknown. There are no base qualities to consult, and no much larger clone falls within one base.

General conclusions and limits of the study: Compared with controls, multiple sclerosis patients had significantly lower normalized Chao1 diversity, a finding suggesting substantial peripheral T-cell clonal expansion. Strong co-clustering of samples prepared in the same batch was shown by direct clustering with F measure, prompting a batch-effect correction. The control group was slightly older than the multiple sclerosis patient group.

To demonstrate the VDJtools post-analysis software, TCR beta repertoires were profiled from the peripheral blood of about 14 young patients with multiple sclerosis. The multiple sclerosis patients were children and adolescents between roughly 6 and 17 years of age. The TCR was taken from a girl younger than 18 with multiple sclerosis. The sample consisted of blood.

The CDR3 corresponds to CASSGLAGRETQYF. Here is the DNA: TGTGCCAGCAGTGGCCTAGCCGGTCGAGAGACCCAGTACTTC. This chain joins TRBV2 to TRBJ2-5; tentative D gene TRBD2, with 5 bases matching. V and J are truncated by 4 bases and 4 bases respectively, leaving an intervening sequence of 13 bases. Taken from the germline V gene, the CDR1 and CDR2 loops are SNHLY and FYNNEI. Inclusive of the bounding cysteine and phenylalanine, the CDR3 is 14 residues long. Only the CDR3 DNA stays, 42 bases, in frame from base 1.